This entry is about one T cell receptor (beta chain). Authors' data handling: Reference gene primer amplification gave nucleated cell count estimates. The method was immunoSEQ multiplex PCR; TCRdb's version includes in-frame clones alone and lacks a portion of them. The V and J calls and the clone size are those of that table, but D and trimming were determined from the DNA. The sample lists some 130,000 clones, approximately 77% occurring once. This sample was included in a study of blood T cell repertoires in COVID-19. The wider study: Italy, Spain and the United States were the sources of the convalescent and acute COVID-19 samples. In each case, the material was cDNA or gDNA derived from T cells, B-cell-depleted T cells, or PBMCs.

The sequence was obtained from a man older than 75 with acute or convalescent COVID-19. Specimen: peripheral blood.

The CDR3 spells CASNIYSNQPQHF. The CDR3 bases are TGTGCCAGCAATATCTATAGCAATCAGCCCCAGCATTTT. The J gene is TRBJ1-5, the V gene TRBV6-6; D call uncertain. Trimming took 7 bases from V and 0 from J, leaving 7 bases between them. The germline gives CDR1 MNHNY, CDR2 SVGAGI (reference sequence). The CDR3 runs to 13 residues.